This T cell receptor beta chain is drawn from a study of T cell repertoires in cytomegalovirus infection. As for the study in general: The study used recently identified HLA-C-restricted and well-studied HLA-B-restricted CMV epitopes. Study-level findings and limits: Of the TCR beta families, the public ones yielded a cumulative frequency that identified carriers of CMV plus the relevant HLA. The ex vivo response showed dominance by HLA-C-restricted CMV-specific TCR beta clonotypes.

Concerning this clonotype: Antigen unknown.

TCRdb re-called the reads with MiXCR, one entry per CDR3 protein. The table shows approximately 730,000 distinct CDR3 sequences, with around 30% occurring only once. This TCR was sampled from a human donor in good health (CMV status not recorded). Some clones in this sample may be carry-over from other donors' samples. This specimen was cultured PBMCs, taken from culture after CMV antigen stimulation.

The CDR3 coding sequence is TGTGCCAGCGGATGGGGGGCCACCGGGGAGCTGTTTTTT. This codes for CASGWGATGELFF. V is TRBV12-3 or TRBV12-4 and J is TRBJ2-2; D may match TRBD1 or TRBD2 (6 bases each). The CDR3 is 13 residues long. The V gene lost 8 bases and the J gene lost 4 bases, with 11 bases spanning the gap.